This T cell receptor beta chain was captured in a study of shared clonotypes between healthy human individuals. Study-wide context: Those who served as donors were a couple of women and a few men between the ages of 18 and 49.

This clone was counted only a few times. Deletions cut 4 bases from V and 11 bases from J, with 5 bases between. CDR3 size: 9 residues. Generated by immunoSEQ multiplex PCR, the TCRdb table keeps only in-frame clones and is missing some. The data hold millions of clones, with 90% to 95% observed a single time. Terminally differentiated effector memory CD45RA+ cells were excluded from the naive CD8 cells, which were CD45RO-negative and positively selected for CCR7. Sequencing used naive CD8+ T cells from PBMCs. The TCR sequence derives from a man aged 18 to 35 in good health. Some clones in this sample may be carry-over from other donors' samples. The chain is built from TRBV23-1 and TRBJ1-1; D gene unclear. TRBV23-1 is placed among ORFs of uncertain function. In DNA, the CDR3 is TGCGCCAGCAGTCGGTCCGCTTTCTTT. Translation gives CASSRSAFF.